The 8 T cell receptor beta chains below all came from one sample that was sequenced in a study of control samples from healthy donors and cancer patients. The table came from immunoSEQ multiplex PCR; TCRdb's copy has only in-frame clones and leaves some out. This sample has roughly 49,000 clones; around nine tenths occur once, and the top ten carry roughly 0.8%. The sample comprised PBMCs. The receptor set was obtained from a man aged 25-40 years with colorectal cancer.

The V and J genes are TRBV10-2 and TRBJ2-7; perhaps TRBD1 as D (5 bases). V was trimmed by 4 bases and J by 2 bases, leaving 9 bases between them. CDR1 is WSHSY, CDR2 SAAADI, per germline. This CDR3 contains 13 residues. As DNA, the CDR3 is TGCGCCAGCAGTGGACAGCTGGCCTACGAGCAGTACGTC. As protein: CASSGQLAYEQYV.

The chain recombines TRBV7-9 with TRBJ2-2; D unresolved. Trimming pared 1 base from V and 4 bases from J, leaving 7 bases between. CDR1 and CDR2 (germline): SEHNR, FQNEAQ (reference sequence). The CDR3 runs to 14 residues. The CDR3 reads CASSLDLRTGELFF. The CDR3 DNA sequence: TGTGCCAGCAGCTTAGACCTTCGCACCGGGGAGCTGTTTTTT. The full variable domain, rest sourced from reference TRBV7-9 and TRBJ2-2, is DTGVSQNPRHKITKRGQNVTFRCDPISEHNRLYWYRQTLGQGPEFLTYFQNEAQLEKSRLLSDRFSAERPKGSFSTLEIQRTEQGDSAMYLCASSLDLRTGELFFGEGSRLTVL.

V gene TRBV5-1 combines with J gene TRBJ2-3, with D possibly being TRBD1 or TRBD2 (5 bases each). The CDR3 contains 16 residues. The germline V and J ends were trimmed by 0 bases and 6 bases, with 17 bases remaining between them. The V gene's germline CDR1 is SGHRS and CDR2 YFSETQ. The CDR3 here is CASSLDGRGTGDTQYF. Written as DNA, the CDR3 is TGCGCCAGCAGCTTGGACGGACGAGGGACGGGGGATACGCAGTATTTT.

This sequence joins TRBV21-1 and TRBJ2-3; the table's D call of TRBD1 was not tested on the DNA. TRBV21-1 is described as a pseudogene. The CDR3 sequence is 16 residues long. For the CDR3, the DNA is TGTGCCAGCAGCCCCAAACAGGGGGCGAGCACAGATACGCAGTATTTT. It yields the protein CASSPKQGASTDTQYF.

The CDR3 reads CASSLVTGQAVYGYTF. DNA of the CDR3: TGTGCCAGCAGCTTGGTTACGGGACAGGCCGTATATGGCTACACCTTC. The rearrangement uses TRBV5-6 and TRBJ1-2; 8 bases agree with TRBD1. The CDR3 is 16 amino acids. V shed 0 bases, J shed 5 bases, and the junction held 9 bases outside the gene matches. The germline V gene has CDR1 SGHDT and CDR2 YYEEEE.

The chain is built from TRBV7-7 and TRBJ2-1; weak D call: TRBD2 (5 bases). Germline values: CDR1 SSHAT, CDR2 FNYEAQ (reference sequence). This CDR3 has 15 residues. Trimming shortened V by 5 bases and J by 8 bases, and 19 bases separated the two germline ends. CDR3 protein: CASSARGGGVDEQFF. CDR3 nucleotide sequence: TGTGCCAGCAGCGCCCGGGGTGGTGGGGTCGATGAGCAGTTCTTC.

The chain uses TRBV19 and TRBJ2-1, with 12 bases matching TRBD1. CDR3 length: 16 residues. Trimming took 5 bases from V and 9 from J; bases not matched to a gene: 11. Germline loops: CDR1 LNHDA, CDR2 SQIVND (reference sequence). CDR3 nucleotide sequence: TGTGCCAGTAGTGTTCCGGGACAGGGGGCAGAGGGTGAGCAGTTCTTC. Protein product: CASSVPGQGAEGEQFF.

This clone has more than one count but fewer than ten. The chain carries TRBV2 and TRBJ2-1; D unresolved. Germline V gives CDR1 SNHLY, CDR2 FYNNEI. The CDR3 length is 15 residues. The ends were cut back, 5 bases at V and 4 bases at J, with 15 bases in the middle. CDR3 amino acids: CASSPPRTTYNEQFF. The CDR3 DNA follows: TGTGCCAGCAGTCCCCCCCGGACCACTTACAATGAGCAGTTCTTC.